This T cell receptor beta chain was identified in a study of identical twins (dated by TCRdb to about 2016). Some background on the complete study: To test whether fetal clonotypes persist, this study deep-sequenced TCR alpha and beta repertoires from monozygotic twins, from unrelated adults of various ages, and from cord blood. Replicate twin experiments were performed at different times using different library preparation protocols to rule out contamination. Overall results and qualifications from the work: Fewer insertions were carried by abundant cord blood beta clonotypes; a weaker similar trend was observed in young adult naive repertoires, while no such trend was observed in memory repertoires. In monozygotic twins, out-of-frame TCR alpha sharing was systematically underestimated by recombination models, although the models agreed with sharing between unrelated individuals. The excess sharing between twins in beta out-of-frame sequences was weaker because fewer shared sequences reduced the signal-to-noise ratio. Compared with coincidental sharing between unrelated individuals, out-of-frame TCR alpha sequences shared between twins showed an excess of sequences with low generation probability. Conclusions relied on cross-sectional statistical analysis, since the same donors could not be followed over many years. Zero-insertion analyses could be partly confounded by invariant T cells such as MAIT and iNKT, although diverse VJ usage argued against such confounding for most clonotypes.

In the germline V gene (reference sequence), CDR1 corresponds to LNHNV and CDR2 to YYDKDF. The CDR3, from cysteine to phenylalanine, totals 13 residues. CDR3 DNA is the only sequence kept; it has 39 bases, read in frame from the first base. Between the V and J ends, shortened by 6 bases and 5 bases respectively, the junction contains 13 bases. Every donor was a healthy Caucasian. Three pairs of female monozygotic twins, all aged about 18 to 30 years, were included in the twin cohort. RNA for TCR libraries was isolated from peripheral blood mononuclear cells. This clonotype was picked up many times. Which antigen it targets is not known. One base away there is no much larger clone; base qualities are not given. The protocol used for the library was 5' RACE. TCRdb shows the sequencer as Illumina HiSeq 2000. Template switching introduced a universal primer binding site; the final cDNA contained a unique molecular identifier, enabling accurate counting of TCR cDNA molecules. Specific primers in the conserved constant-segment region were used to synthesize first-strand cDNA for the TCR alpha and beta chains. To control for contamination, every cDNA library was double barcoded, receiving both a SMART-Mk sample barcode and Illumina barcodes. TruSeq adapter sequences, together with Illumina sample barcodes, were added in two successive PCR steps. The Illumina HiSeq platform was used with custom primers to sequence TCR alpha and beta cDNA libraries. In the original analysis: Raw reads were processed with MiGEC to extract unique molecular identifiers, and MiXCR was used to determine CDR3 positions. Recombination models were inferred per individual with the repgenHMM and IGoR tools using an EM algorithm. Shared clonotype analysis was performed with the tcR package in R, normalizing sharing by the product of cloneset sizes. To study raw recombination without the effects of thymic and clonal selection, out-of-frame nonproductive sequences were analyzed. TCRdb reworked the public reads: Q25 trimming with fastp, MiXCR clone assembly, productive beta chains retained. Rows merge per CDR3 protein into single entries with the most common DNA and genes. TCRdb, rather than the study authors, made the V and J calls. The sample table lists approximately 600,000 distinct CDR3 sequences, roughly 6.6% of them with a count of one. The top ten hold over 1.5% of the sample.

These data were also filed under a second study, of yellow fever vaccine responses in identical twins. The second investigation adds: The T cell response to vaccination in identical twins was reported by the authors to appear partly convergent and partly personalized. In identical twins, the study followed T cell clones that responded to the vaccine with precision.

Sample: PBMCs. The receptor was derived from a woman under 30 in good health. Recombination linked TRBV15 to TRBJ2-5; the D region possibly corresponds to TRBD2 (5 bases align). CDR3 reads: CATRPRGDETQYF. The nucleotide sequence is TGTGCCACCAGACCTCGGGGAGACGAGACCCAGTACTTC.